This T cell receptor beta chain appears in the sequencing data of a study of early T cells in non-severe SARS-CoV-2 infection. Attachment of unique molecular identifiers was made to individual cDNA molecules. TCRdb reprocessed the 5' RACE reads with MiXCR, giving one entry per CDR3 protein. The table includes tens of thousands of distinct CDR3 sequences, roughly 15% detected once. The V segment lost 1 base and the J segment 3 bases; nucleotides outside the gene matches: 2. Germline V gene lookup returns CDR1 LGHNA and CDR2 YNFKEQ. The CDR3 has 14 amino acids. The clonotype was recovered from an adult who was a healthcare worker with PCR-confirmed SARS-CoV-2 infection or an uninfected control (not recorded which). The V and J genes are TRBV4-2 and TRBJ2-5; 7 bases align to TRBD2. The sample consisted of whole blood, taken at baseline. CDR3 residues: CASSQARGEETQYF. The CDR3 bases are TGTGCCAGCAGCCAAGCCCGGGGGGAAGAGACCCAGTACTTC.